This T cell receptor (beta chain) was found in a study of beta chain features in type 1 diabetes. Across the study: All samples together contributed around 98,000,000 sorted cells for examination. Study outcomes and limitations: Shorter templates might be favored by PCR, and equally so in patients and in controls.

A few counts support this clone. Its antigen is unknown. All of the isolated RNA was reverse transcribed, so expressed TCRB transcripts were sequenced. Sequencing used immunoSEQ multiplex PCR; TCRdb keeps in-frame clones, though not all of them. This table has about 620,000 clones, about 14% appearing once. The CDR3 has 14 residues. Trimming shortened V by 5 bases and J by 3 bases, and 11 bases separated the two germline ends. Germline assignment: CDR1 SEHNR and CDR2 FQNEAQ (reference sequence). This receptor was taken from a man aged 18 to 30 in good health. This chain links TRBV7-9 with TRBJ1-5, with D uncertain. Sequenced material: naive CD4+ T cells from blood. This CDR3 reads CASSPSGDNQPQHF. CDR3 in DNA: TGTGCCAGCAGCCCCAGTGGGGACAATCAGCCCCAGCATTTT.